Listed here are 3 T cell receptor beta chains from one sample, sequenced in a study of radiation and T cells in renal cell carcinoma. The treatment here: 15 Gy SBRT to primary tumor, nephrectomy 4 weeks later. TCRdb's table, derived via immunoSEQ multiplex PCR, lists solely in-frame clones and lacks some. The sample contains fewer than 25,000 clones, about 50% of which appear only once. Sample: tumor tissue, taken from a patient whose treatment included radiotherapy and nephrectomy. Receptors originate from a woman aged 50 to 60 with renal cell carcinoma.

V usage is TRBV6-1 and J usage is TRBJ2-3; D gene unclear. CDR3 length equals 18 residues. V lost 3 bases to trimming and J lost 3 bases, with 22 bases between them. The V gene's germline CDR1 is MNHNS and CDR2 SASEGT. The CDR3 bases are TGTGCCAGCAGTGACCCGTTGGGCCGGGCCAAAACTACAGATACGCAGTATTTT. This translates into CASSDPLGRAKTTDTQYF.

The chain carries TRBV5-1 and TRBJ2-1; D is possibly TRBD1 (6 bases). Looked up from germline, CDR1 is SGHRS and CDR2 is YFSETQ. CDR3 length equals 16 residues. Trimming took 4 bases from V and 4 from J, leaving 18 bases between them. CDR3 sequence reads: CASSNMDSPRYNEQFF. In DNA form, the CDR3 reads TGCGCCAGCAGCAATATGGACAGCCCCCGGTACAATGAGCAGTTCTTC.

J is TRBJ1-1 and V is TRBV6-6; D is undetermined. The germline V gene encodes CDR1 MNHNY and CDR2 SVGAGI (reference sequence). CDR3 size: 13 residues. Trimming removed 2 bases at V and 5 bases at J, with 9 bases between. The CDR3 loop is CASSYPWVTEAFF. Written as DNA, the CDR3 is TGTGCCAGCAGTTACCCCTGGGTGACTGAAGCTTTCTTT.